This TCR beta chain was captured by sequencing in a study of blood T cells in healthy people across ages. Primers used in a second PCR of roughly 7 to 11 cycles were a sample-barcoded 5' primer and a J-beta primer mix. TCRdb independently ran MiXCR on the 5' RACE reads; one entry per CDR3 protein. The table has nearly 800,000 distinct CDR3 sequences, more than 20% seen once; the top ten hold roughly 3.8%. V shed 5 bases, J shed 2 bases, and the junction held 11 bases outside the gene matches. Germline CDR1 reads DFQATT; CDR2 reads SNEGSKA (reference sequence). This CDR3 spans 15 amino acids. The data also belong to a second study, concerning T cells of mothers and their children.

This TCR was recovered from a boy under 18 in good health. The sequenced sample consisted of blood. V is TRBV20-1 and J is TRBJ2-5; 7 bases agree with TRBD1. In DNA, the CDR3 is TGCAGTGCTCCACAACCGGGACAGAAACAAGAGACCCAGTACTTC. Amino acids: CSAPQPGQKQETQYF.